This entry is about one T cell receptor (beta chain). Trimming at V came to 4 bases and at J to 0 bases, leaving 3 bases not matched to a gene. Germline CDR1 reads MNHNS; CDR2 reads SASEGT. CDR3 size: 16 residues. This sample is part of a study of T-cell reconstitution after alpha-beta-depleted transplantation in children. During its preparation, the TCRbeta library received unique molecular identifiers. In TCRdb, the PCR reads were re-called with MiXCR into one record per CDR3 protein. Of hundreds of thousands of distinct CDR3 sequences in the sample, under 30% are singletons; the top ten hold 2% to 3%.

The receptor's source is a girl under 10 years old with Fanconi anemia, due to receive a stem cell transplant. The genes are TRBV6-1 and TRBJ2-3; 11 nucleotides align to TRBD2. The specimen comprised PBMCs, sampled before TCRalphabeta/CD19-depleted stem cell transplant. DNA for the CDR3: TGTGCCAGCAGTGCTCCTAGCGGGGGGAGCACAGATACGCAGTATTTT. This gives the protein CASSAPSGGSTDTQYF.